The next 8 T cell receptor beta chains were all read from a single sample in a study of blood T cell repertoires in COVID-19 (dated by TCRdb to 2019 to 2021). Library preparation was by the immunoSEQ multiplex PCR assay. Not all clones reach the TCRdb copy of this immuneACCESS table, which keeps in-frame sequences only. Checked studies attribute under half of the gap to unresolved V genes and leave the rest unexplained. Here the sample has roughly 98,000 clones; over 80% occur a single time. The ten top clones hold over 9.5% of the sample. The sample taken for sequencing was peripheral blood. These receptors all stem from a woman in her seventies with active or convalescent COVID-19.

This clone was recorded only once. The genes are TRBV29-1 and TRBJ1-1, with 9 bases lining up with TRBD1. The CDR3 totals 12 residues. CDR1 and CDR2 from the germline V gene are SQVTM and ANQGSEA. V shed 7 bases and J 8 bases; nucleotides not matched to a gene: 8. This CDR3 reads CSGGQGGDEAFF. Written as DNA, the CDR3 is TGCAGCGGGGGACAGGGCGGCGACGAAGCTTTCTTT.

This rearrangement joins TRBV7-2 to TRBJ2-1; 15 nucleotides match TRBD2. V dropped 1 base and J dropped 14; count of bases not matched to a gene: 9. Germline V lookup: CDR1 SGHTA, CDR2 FQGNSA. This CDR3 is 16 amino acids long. The CDR3 coding sequence is TGTGCCAGCAGCTTAGTGGGGACTAGCGGGGGGCCGGCGGAGTTCTTC. Translated, it gives CASSLVGTSGGPAEFF. Using reference TRBV7-2 and TRBJ2-1 for the parts outside the CDR3, the full variable domain is GAGVSQSPSNKVTEKGKDVELRCDPISGHTALYWYRQSLGQGLEFLIYFQGNSAPDKSGLPSDRFSAERTGGSVSTLTIQRTQQEDSAVYLCASSLVGTSGGPAEFFGPGTRLTVL.

This clone came up once. The rearrangement uses TRBV5-1 and TRBJ1-2; no definite D call. CDR1 is SGHRS, CDR2 YFSETQ, per germline. The V gene lost 0 bases and the J gene lost 2 bases, with 11 bases spanning the gap. The CDR3 sequence is 15 residues long. The CDR3 sequence: CASSLAAARNYGYTF. The CDR3 coding sequence is TGCGCCAGCAGCTTGGCGGCGGCTCGGAACTATGGCTACACCTTC.

This clone was observed once. The chain combines TRBV6-5 with TRBJ1-1; D is perhaps TRBD1 (6 bases). Deletions cut 6 bases from V and 9 bases from J, with 14 bases between. The CDR3 extends over 12 amino acids. Germline-derived CDR1 and CDR2 are MNHEY and SVGAGI. The DNA for the CDR3 is TGTGCCAGCAGCCCCGGGACACCCAAAGCTTTCTTT. Protein sequence: CASSPGTPKAFF.

About this clone itself: This CDR3 is also generated by other DNA sequences in the sample. The CDR3 loop reads CASSVGGRNYEQYF. The CDR3 DNA reads as TGTGCCAGCAGTGTTGGAGGCCGTAACTACGAGCAGTACTTC. The chain has TRBV2 and TRBJ2-7; maybe TRBD2 (5 bases). V was trimmed by 4 bases and J by 3 bases, leaving 13 bases between them. The CDR3 loop spans 14 amino acids. CDR1 SNHLY and CDR2 FYNNEI come from the germline V gene.

The V and J genes are TRBV6-6 and TRBJ2-1, with D hard to call. CDR3 length: 15 amino acids. Germline loops: CDR1 MNHNY, CDR2 SVGAGI (reference sequence). The germline V and J ends were trimmed by 6 bases and 3 bases, with 15 bases remaining between them. The CDR3 coding sequence is TGTGCCAGCAGCGAGGTCTCTCTACTCTACAATGAGCAGTTCTTC. It translates to CASSEVSLLYNEQFF.

V usage is TRBV28 and J usage is TRBJ1-2; a possible D gene is TRBD1 (5 bases). The CDR3 consists of 17 residues. The V end lost 7 bases, the J end lost 5 bases, and 26 bases lay between the germline ends. Germline V lookup: CDR1 MDHEN, CDR2 SYDVKM. The CDR3 is CASIPGLGVQGEYGYTF. The CDR3 DNA reads as TGTGCCAGCATACCGGGACTGGGGGTTCAGGGAGAATATGGCTACACCTTC.

This chain's CDR3 is CASSRTKNNEQFF. The CDR3 DNA reads TGTGCCAGCAGTCGAACAAAGAACAATGAGCAGTTCTTC. The chain couples TRBV6-5 to TRBJ2-1; D gene ambiguous. Looked up from germline, CDR1 is MNHEY and CDR2 is SVGAGI. There are 13 residues in the CDR3. V lost 5 bases, J lost 5 bases, and 10 bases lay in between.